This T cell receptor beta chain was sequenced for a study of identical twins. General study results and limits: Zero-insertion findings could be partly confounded by invariant cells (MAIT and iNKT cells).

MiXCR was run by TCRdb on the 5' RACE reads, yielding one entry per CDR3 protein. Found here are approximately 890,000 distinct CDR3 sequences, around an eighth of them singletons; the top ten hold about 1.5%. The V end lost 5 bases, the J end lost 7 bases, and 15 bases lay between the germline ends. This CDR3 has 14 amino acids. This clonotype occurred many times. What it recognizes is unknown. The same specimen was also included in a second study, on yellow fever vaccine responses in identical twins.

The V and J genes are TRBV12-3 or TRBV12-4 and TRBJ1-5; D possibly corresponds to TRBD1 (6 bases). The source of this sequence is a woman in her late teens or twenties in good health. The material sequenced was PBMCs. The CDR3 protein is CASSPTLTGQPQHF. The CDR3 region has the DNA TGTGCCAGCAGTCCCACCCTGACAGGCCAGCCCCAGCATTTT.